This TCR beta chain was found in a study of CD8 T cells in ankylosing spondylitis (dated by TCRdb to about 2017). In the study overall: The study set out to find disease-linked TCR variants by profiling T cell receptor beta repertoires in ankylosing spondylitis patients and healthy donors. In total, the full study cohort was made up of 110 or so healthy donors and 25 ankylosing spondylitis patients. Peripheral blood samples were taken, and synovial fluid was additionally collected from ankylosing spondylitis patients.

Looking up the germline V gene yields CDR1 SGHTA and CDR2 FQGNSA. The CDR3 measures 14 amino acids from cysteine to phenylalanine. Just CDR3 DNA is preserved here, 42 bases in frame from base 1. The germline ends are 12 bases apart after V is trimmed by 4 bases and J by 6 bases. The sample holds a few counts of this clonotype. Its target antigen remains unknown. No much larger clonotype is one base removed from it; base qualities were not supplied. The instrument was an Illumina HiSeq 2500. Quantitative 5'-RACE with molecular barcodes was the method used to prepare the TCR beta libraries. The study's own analysis went as follows. A new computational method based on a probabilistic model of VDJ rearrangement was used to identify disease-linked TCR variants. The public sequencing data were trimmed at Q25 with fastp and processed into clonotypes with MiXCR by TCRdb, which kept only in-frame beta chains. Entries are consolidated by CDR3 protein sequence, retaining the most common genes and DNA. These V and J calls originate from TCRdb's pipeline instead of the authors' own analysis. A total of around 250,000 distinct CDR3 sequences appear in this sample, approximately 30% of them only once. Approximately 4.6% of the sample is in the top ten clones.

Broader findings and caveats from the paper: A TCR beta motif made up of several highly homologous amino acid variants appeared to be characteristic of blood from ankylosing spondylitis patients. The disease-linked clones had a CD8+ phenotype and were found at relatively low frequencies in peripheral blood. Some of the motif variants had been reported before in the synovial fluid and blood of reactive arthritis patients, a finding that suggests common disease-initiation mechanisms. Significant enrichment of the disease-linked clones was reported in matched synovial fluid samples from ankylosing spondylitis patients.

The material sequenced was blood, either unsorted or a sorted T cell fraction (not recorded which). This sequence was found in a male donor with ankylosing spondylitis or in good health (not recorded which). The sequence links TRBV7-2 to TRBJ2-2; perhaps TRBD1 is the D gene, with 6 bases matching. Here is the DNA: TGTGCCAGCAGCTCGGACAGACGGTCCGGGGAGCTGTTTTTT. This codes for CASSSDRRSGELFF.